The 26 T cell receptor beta chains below were found in one sample sequenced in a study of cytomegalovirus exposure and HLA in healthy donors (dated by TCRdb to about 2017). Receptors were amplified or captured by the immunoSEQ multiplex PCR assay. A mixture of 60 forward primers for TCR Vbeta segments and 13 reverse primers for TCR Jbeta segments was used in the multiplex PCR. TCRdb took over this immuneACCESS table, retaining in-frame rearrangements with V and J assigned. Such tables are incomplete; in checked studies, under half of the missing clones stem from an unresolved V gene, and the remainder is unexplained. The sample table shows around 300,000 clones, and 72% are seen once. The top ten constitute 2% to 2.5% of the sample. Material: PBMCs. These receptors came from a female donor in good health and CMV-seronegative.

The J gene is TRBJ2-5, the V gene TRBV6-5, with D possibly TRBD1 on 5 matching bases. The CDR3 extends over 16 amino acids. Germline CDR1 is MNHEY and CDR2 is SVGAGI. V was trimmed by 0 bases and J by 8 bases, leaving 19 bases between them. CDR3 bases: TGTGCCAGCAGTTACTCGCGTCGATTGGCAGGGTCTACCCAGTACTTC. It yields the protein CASSYSRRLAGSTQYF.

The chain carries TRBV11-2 and TRBJ2-4; D gene unclear. Between the trimmed V and J ends, which lost 5 bases and 3 bases, there was a span of 11 bases. From germline, CDR1 is SGHAT and CDR2 FQNNGV. CDR3 length: 14 amino acids. CDR3 region: CASSPSPGKNIQYF. In DNA form, the CDR3 reads TGTGCCAGCAGCCCAAGCCCTGGCAAAAACATTCAGTACTTC.

This chain connects TRBV6-1 to TRBJ2-1, with 10 bases that match TRBD2. The V segment lost 2 bases and the J segment 6 bases; nucleotides outside the gene matches: 4. Per the germline V gene, CDR1 is MNHNS and CDR2 is SASEGT. This CDR3 region has 15 residues. This chain's CDR3 is CASSEIAGGVNEQFF. The CDR3 DNA sequence: TGTGCCAGCAGTGAAATAGCGGGAGGCGTCAATGAGCAGTTCTTC.

The V and J genes are TRBV9 and TRBJ2-7; TRBD1 might be the D (5 bases). Germline CDR1 SGDLS, CDR2 YYNGEE. Trimming removed 0 bases from V and 1 base from J, with 11 bases in between. The CDR3 runs 15 residues. CDR3 amino acids: CASSVGGAGSYEQYF. CDR3 in DNA: TGTGCCAGCAGCGTAGGTGGGGCTGGGTCCTACGAGCAGTACTTC.

This clone has only one observation. This chain uses TRBV12-1 with TRBJ1-2; whether TRBD1, the table's D call, matches the DNA was not checked. TRBV12-1 is reported as a pseudogene. The CDR3 has 17 amino acids. For the CDR3, the DNA is TGTGCCAGCAGTCACAAGGGACAGGGCCAAGCTAACTATGGCTACACCTTC. Encoded protein: CASSHKGQGQANYGYTF.

Comments on this clone: A junction boundary mismatches the germline segment, possibly from a read error. V and J are TRBV7-7 and TRBJ2-1; 11 nucleotides agree with TRBD2. The V gene's germline CDR1 is SSHAT and CDR2 FNYEAQ (reference sequence). The CDR3 is 18 amino acids. As DNA, the CDR3 is TGTGCTAGCAGCCCGTCCTACCAACTAGCGGGAGCCCACAATGAGCAGTTCTTC. It yields the protein CASSPSYQLAGAHNEQFF.

This rearrangement joins TRBV7-2 to TRBJ1-3; 8 nucleotides agree with TRBD1. J was trimmed by 4 bases and V by 4 bases; bases with no gene match: 9. Per germline, CDR1 SGHTA and CDR2 FQGNSA. This CDR3 region has 16 residues. CDR3 bases: TGTGCCAGCAGCTACCCTCAGGGGGCGAGGGGAAACACCATATATTTT. This encodes CASSYPQGARGNTIYF.

The chain recombines TRBV21-1 with TRBJ2-3; the table calls TRBD1, which could not be checked here. TRBV21-1 is a recognized pseudogene. The CDR3 is made up of 14 amino acids. The CDR3 sequence is CASTTTRAPDTQYF. DNA of the CDR3: TGTGCCAGCACCACCACCAGGGCCCCAGATACGCAGTATTTT.

The rearrangement uses TRBV4-2 and TRBJ2-3; no reliable D call. Trimming took 1 base from V and 0 from J, leaving 5 bases between them. Per the germline V gene, CDR1 is LGHNA and CDR2 is YNFKEQ. The CDR3 consists of 14 residues. CDR3 in DNA: TGTGCCAGCAGCCAAGGGGCTAGCACAGATACGCAGTATTTT. Its translation: CASSQGASTDTQYF.

V and J are TRBV7-9 and TRBJ2-5, with 12 bases identical to TRBD2. The DNA end is a closer match to TRBJ2-7, so the J assignment may be wrong. The germline gives CDR1 SEHNR, CDR2 FQNEAQ (reference sequence). The CDR3 contains 16 residues. Here the CDR3 DNA reads TGTGCCAGCAGCTCTCTAGCGGGAGGGATCACCCACGAGCAGTACTTC. Protein sequence: CASSSLAGGITHEQYF.

A note on this clone: One end of the junction fails to match germline, which may point to a read error. This rearrangement joins TRBV6-4 to TRBJ1-1; the D is unclear. Germline V gives CDR1 MRHNA, CDR2 SNTAGT. The CDR3 has 13 residues. CDR3 sequence (DNA): TGTGCCGGCAGTTTCGAATCGGGCACTGAAGCTTTCTTT. Translation: CAGSFESGTEAFF.

V usage is TRBV5-1 and J usage is TRBJ1-5, with D maybe TRBD1 (5 bases). The V gene lost 2 bases and the J gene lost 5 bases, with 8 bases spanning the gap. This CDR3 comprises 13 residues. The germline V gene encodes CDR1 SGHRS and CDR2 YFSETQ. The CDR3 DNA follows: TGCGCCAGCAGCTTTGAAGGGGATCAGCCCCAGCATTTT. It encodes CASSFEGDQPQHF.

In its sample, this clone was seen once. This chain connects TRBV9 to TRBJ2-7; 7 bases line up with TRBD2. The CDR3 is made up of 14 amino acids. V lost 4 bases and J lost 2; bases outside the gene matches: 6. The germline V gene encodes CDR1 SGDLS and CDR2 YYNGEE. The CDR3 sequence is CASSSIAGPYEQYF. In nucleotides, the CDR3 is TGTGCCAGCAGCTCTATAGCGGGCCCCTACGAGCAGTACTTC.

This sequence joins TRBV6-5 and TRBJ2-2; TRBD1 matches 7 bases. Germline CDR1 MNHEY, CDR2 SVGAGI. J lost 7 bases, V lost 7 bases, and 12 bases had no gene match. This CDR3 contains 15 residues. CDR3 amino acids: CASNVQGNLGGELFF. The CDR3 coding sequence is TGTGCCAGCAATGTACAGGGGAATTTGGGCGGGGAGCTGTTTTTT.

The gene calls are TRBV5-1 and TRBJ2-7; TRBD1 matches at 9 bases. V gave up 4 bases and J gave up 6 bases; unmatched junction bases: 14. This CDR3 region has 16 residues. The germline V gene has CDR1 SGHRS and CDR2 YFSETQ. CDR3 in DNA: TGCGCCAGCAGCCTATCCACGGGACAGGGTTATAGCGAGCAGTACTTC. It translates to CASSLSTGQGYSEQYF.

The V call is TRBV7-9, the J call TRBJ2-7; no clear D gene. CDR1 and CDR2 from the germline V gene are SEHNR and FQNEAQ (reference sequence). This CDR3 has 14 amino acids. DNA for the CDR3: TGTTCCACAGTTTCAGGCTTAAGCTCCTACGAGCAGTACTTC. It codes for CSTVSGLSSYEQYF.

This chain joins TRBV2 and TRBJ1-1; TRBD1 might be the D (6 bases). Germline V lookup: CDR1 SNHLY, CDR2 FYNNEI. V lost 8 bases, J lost 0 bases, and 10 bases lay in between. This CDR3 comprises 13 residues. This CDR3 reads CASGQLMNTEAFF. CDR3 nucleotides: TGTGCCAGCGGACAGCTGATGAACACTGAAGCTTTCTTT. The full variable domain, completed using reference TRBV2 and TRBJ1-1, is EPEVTQTPSHQVTQMGQEVILRCVPISNHLYFYWYRQILGQKVEFLVSFYNNEISEKSEIFDDQFSVERPDGSNFTLKIRSTKLEDSAMYFCASGQLMNTEAFFGQGTRLTVV.

The chain combines TRBV10-3 with TRBJ1-2; TRBD1 matches 8 bases. Germline loops: CDR1 ENHRY, CDR2 SYGVKD. This CDR3 has 13 amino acids. Losses at the gene ends were 7 bases for V and 4 bases for J; bases not matched to a gene: 5. CDR3 region: CAITRGQAYGYTF. The CDR3 DNA reads TGTGCCATCACCCGGGGACAGGCCTATGGCTACACCTTC.

There are a few counts of this clone. The rearrangement links TRBV19 to TRBJ2-7; a possible D gene is TRBD1 (6 bases). Trimming took off 3 bases at V and 1 base at J, with 13 bases between the two ends. This CDR3 is 15 amino acids long. The germline gives CDR1 LNHDA, CDR2 SQIVND (reference sequence). The CDR3: CASSILGDNSYEQYF. The CDR3 nucleotides read TGTGCCAGTAGTATTCTGGGGGACAATTCCTACGAGCAGTACTTC.

The genes are TRBV5-6 and TRBJ2-1, with 7 bases lining up with TRBD2. The V gene's germline CDR1 is SGHDT and CDR2 YYEEEE. CDR3 size: 17 residues. The J segment lost 0 bases and the V segment lost 0 bases, leaving 6 bases of the junction unmatched. The CDR3 sequence is CASSLGWGGSSYNEQFF. The DNA for the CDR3 is TGTGCCAGCAGCTTGGGTTGGGGCGGGAGCTCCTACAATGAGCAGTTCTTC.

The chain links TRBV27 to TRBJ1-2; possible D gene TRBD1, 5 bases. This CDR3 contains 12 residues. Germline assignment: CDR1 MNHEY and CDR2 SMNVEV (reference sequence). Trimming left V 7 bases short and J 2 bases short, with 8 bases between. CDR3 bases: TGTGCCAGCAAGGAGGGGAACTATGGCTACACCTTC. Translating gives CASKEGNYGYTF.

V and J are TRBV2 and TRBJ2-1; perhaps TRBD2 as D (6 bases). The CDR3 has 14 residues. Germline CDR1 and CDR2: SNHLY and FYNNEI. V dropped 11 bases and J dropped 3 bases, with 17 bases sitting between them. This chain's CDR3 is CAGSRDGGYNEQFF. The CDR3 coding sequence is TGTGCCGGAAGCCGGGACGGGGGCTACAATGAGCAGTTCTTC. The whole variable domain, remainder taken from reference TRBV2 and TRBJ2-1, is EPEVTQTPSHQVTQMGQEVILRCVPISNHLYFYWYRQILGQKVEFLVSFYNNEISEKSEIFDDQFSVERPDGSNFTLKIRSTKLEDSAMYFCAGSRDGGYNEQFFGPGTRLTVL.

The genes are TRBV2 and TRBJ2-3, with no clear D. This CDR3 is built from 14 residues. Germline V gene data show CDR1 as SNHLY and CDR2 as FYNNEI. DNA of the CDR3: TGTTCAACCTCCACCCTACTTGGTACAGATACGCAGTATTTT. It encodes CSTSTLLGTDTQYF.

This clone was counted between two and nine times. This chain uses TRBV29-1 with TRBJ2-7, with D possibly TRBD2 on 5 matching bases. Trimming left V 2 bases short and J 1 base short, with 12 bases between. Germline V gene data show CDR1 as SQVTM and CDR2 as ANQGSEA. CDR3 length: 14 residues. The CDR3 loop reads CSVEMVPGSYEQYF. CDR3 in DNA: TGCAGCGTTGAAATGGTCCCGGGATCCTACGAGCAGTACTTC.

This chain uses TRBV7-8 with TRBJ2-2; D is possibly TRBD1 (6 bases). Trimming cost V 2 bases and J 5 bases, with 12 bases left between them. The CDR3 loop spans 15 amino acids. Germline V gene data show CDR1 as SGHVS and CDR2 as FQNEAQ. The CDR3 bases are TGTGCCAGCAGCTTATCGGCAGGGGAGACCGGGGAGCTGTTTTTT. It encodes CASSLSAGETGELFF.

The chain has TRBV4-2 and TRBJ2-3; tentatively, D is TRBD2 (6 bases). Germline-derived CDR1 and CDR2 are LGHNA and YNFKEQ. Trimming shortened V by 0 bases and J by 14 bases, and 21 bases separated the two germline ends. This CDR3 spans 15 amino acids. The CDR3 is CASSQDFSGGLRPYF. CDR3 sequence (DNA): TGTGCCAGCAGCCAAGATTTTAGTGGAGGACTACGTCCGTATTTT.